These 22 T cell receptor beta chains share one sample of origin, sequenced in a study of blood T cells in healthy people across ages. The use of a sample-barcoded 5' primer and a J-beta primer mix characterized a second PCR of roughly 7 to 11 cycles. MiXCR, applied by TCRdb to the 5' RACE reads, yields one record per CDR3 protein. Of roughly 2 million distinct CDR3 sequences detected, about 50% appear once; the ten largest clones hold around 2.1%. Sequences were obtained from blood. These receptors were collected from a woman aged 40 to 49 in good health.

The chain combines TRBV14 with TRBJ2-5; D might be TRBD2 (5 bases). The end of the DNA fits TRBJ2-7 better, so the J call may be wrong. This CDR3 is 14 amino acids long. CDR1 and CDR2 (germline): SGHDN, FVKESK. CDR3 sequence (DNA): TGTGCCAGCAGCCCTGGACGACTAAGCTACGAGCAGTACTTC. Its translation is CASSPGRLSYEQYF.

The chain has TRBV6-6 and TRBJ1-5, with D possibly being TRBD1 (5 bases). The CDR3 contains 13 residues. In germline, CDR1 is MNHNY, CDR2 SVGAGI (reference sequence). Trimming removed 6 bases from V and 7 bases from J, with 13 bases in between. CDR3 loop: CASSYGGKQPQHF. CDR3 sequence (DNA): TGTGCCAGCAGCTACGGGGGGAAACAGCCCCAGCATTTT.

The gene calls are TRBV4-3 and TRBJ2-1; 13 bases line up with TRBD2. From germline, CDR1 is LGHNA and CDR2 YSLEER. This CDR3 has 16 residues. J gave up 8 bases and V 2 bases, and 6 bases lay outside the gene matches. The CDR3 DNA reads TGCGCCAGCAGCCAACAACGACTAGCGGGGGGCCATGAGCAGTTCTTC. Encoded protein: CASSQQRLAGGHEQFF.

The CDR3 loop is CASSRGQFLSDEQYF. Written as DNA, the CDR3 is TGTGCCAGCAGCCGCGGACAGTTCCTTTCGGATGAGCAGTACTTC. V is TRBV7-6 and J is TRBJ2-5, with TRBD1 as a possible D gene (6 bases). Trimming stripped 5 bases from V and 11 bases from J, with 24 bases between. The CDR3 extends over 15 amino acids. The germline V gene encodes CDR1 SGHVS and CDR2 FNYEAQ.

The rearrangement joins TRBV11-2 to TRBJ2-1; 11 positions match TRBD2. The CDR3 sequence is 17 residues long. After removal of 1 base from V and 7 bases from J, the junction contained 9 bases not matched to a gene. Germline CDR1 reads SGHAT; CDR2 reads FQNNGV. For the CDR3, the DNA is TGTGCCAGCAGCTTAGCCCTCACTAGCGGGGGAGGGAATGAGCAGTTCTTC. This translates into CASSLALTSGGGNEQFF.

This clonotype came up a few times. The CDR3 coding sequence is TGCAGTGCTAGAGATGGCCAGGGTCAGGTGACCCAGTACTTC. Residues: CSARDGQGQVTQYF. This chain connects TRBV20-1 to TRBJ2-5; D possibly corresponds to TRBD1 (5 bases). Trimming removed 0 bases from V and 7 bases from J, with 15 bases in between. CDR1 and CDR2 from the germline V gene are DFQATT and SNEGSKA (reference sequence). CDR3 length: 14 amino acids.

As DNA, the CDR3 is TGCAGTGCTTACGCGAGGGAGCCTGATGAGCAGTTCTTC. It encodes CSAYAREPDEQFF. The rearrangement joins TRBV20-1 to TRBJ2-1; D is possibly TRBD2 (5 bases). The CDR3 is 13 amino acids. Germline CDR1 reads DFQATT; CDR2 reads SNEGSKA (reference sequence). V lost 5 bases to trimming and J lost 8 bases, with 16 bases between them.

The CDR3 region is CASSLDGSRYTEAFF. DNA of the CDR3: TGCGCCAGCAGCTTGGATGGGTCCCGATACACTGAAGCTTTCTTT. V gene TRBV5-1 combines with J gene TRBJ1-1; no firm D call. Per germline, CDR1 SGHRS and CDR2 YFSETQ. Trimming cost V 0 bases and J 3 bases, with 12 bases left between them. There are 15 residues in the CDR3.

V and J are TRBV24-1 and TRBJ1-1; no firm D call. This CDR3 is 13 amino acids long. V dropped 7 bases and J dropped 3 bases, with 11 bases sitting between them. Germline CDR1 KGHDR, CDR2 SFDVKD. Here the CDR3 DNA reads TGTGCCACCAGAAACGGAGGGTACACTGAAGCTTTCTTT. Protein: CATRNGGYTEAFF.

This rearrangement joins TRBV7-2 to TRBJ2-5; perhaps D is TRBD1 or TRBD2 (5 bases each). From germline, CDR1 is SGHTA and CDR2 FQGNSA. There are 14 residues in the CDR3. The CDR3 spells CASQTWRGEETQYF. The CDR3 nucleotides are TGTGCGAGCCAGACCTGGCGAGGGGAAGAGACCCAGTACTTC.

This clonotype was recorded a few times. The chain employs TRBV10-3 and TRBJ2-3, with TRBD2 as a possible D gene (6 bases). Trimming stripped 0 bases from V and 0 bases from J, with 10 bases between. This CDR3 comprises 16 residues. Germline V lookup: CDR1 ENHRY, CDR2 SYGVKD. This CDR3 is CAISESEGGSTDTQYF. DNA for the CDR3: TGTGCCATCAGTGAGTCGGAGGGTGGGAGCACAGATACGCAGTATTTT.

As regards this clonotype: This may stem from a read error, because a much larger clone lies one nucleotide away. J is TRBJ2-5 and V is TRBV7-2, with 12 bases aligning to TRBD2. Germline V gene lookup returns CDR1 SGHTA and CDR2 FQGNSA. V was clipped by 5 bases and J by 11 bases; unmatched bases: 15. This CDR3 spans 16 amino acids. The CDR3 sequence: CASSPMTSGGSNEQYF. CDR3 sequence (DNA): TGTGCCAGCAGCCCGATGACTAGCGGGGGATCTAATGAGCAGTACTTC.

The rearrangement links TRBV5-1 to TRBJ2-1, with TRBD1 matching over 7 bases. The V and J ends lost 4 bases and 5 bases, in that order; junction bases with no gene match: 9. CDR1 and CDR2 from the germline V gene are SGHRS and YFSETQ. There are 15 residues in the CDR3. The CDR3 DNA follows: TGCGCCAGCAGCGAGAGACAGGGCAAGGACAATGAGCAGTTCTTC. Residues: CASSERQGKDNEQFF. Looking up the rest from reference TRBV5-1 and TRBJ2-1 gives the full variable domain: KAGVTQTPRYLIKTRGQQVTLSCSPISGHRSVSWYQQTPGQGLQFLFEYFSETQRNKGNFPGRFSGRQFSNSRSEMNVSTLELGDSALYLCASSERQGKDNEQFFGPGTRLTVL.

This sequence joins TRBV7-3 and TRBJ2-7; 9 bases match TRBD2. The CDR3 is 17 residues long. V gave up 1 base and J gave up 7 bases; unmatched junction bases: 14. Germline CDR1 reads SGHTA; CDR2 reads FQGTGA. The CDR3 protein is CASSLRMGGGALGEQYF. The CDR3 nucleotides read TGTGCCAGCAGCTTAAGGATGGGCGGGGGGGCTCTAGGTGAGCAGTACTTC. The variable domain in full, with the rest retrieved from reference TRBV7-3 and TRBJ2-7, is GAGVSQTPSNKVTEKGKYVELRCDPISGHTALYWYRQSLGQGPEFLIYFQGTGAADDSGLPNDRFFAVRPEGSVSTLKIQRTERGDSAVYLCASSLRMGGGALGEQYFGPGTRLTVT.

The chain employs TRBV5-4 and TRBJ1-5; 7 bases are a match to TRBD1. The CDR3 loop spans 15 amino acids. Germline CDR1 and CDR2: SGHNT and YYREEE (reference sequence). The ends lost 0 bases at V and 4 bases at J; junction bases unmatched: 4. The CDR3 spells CASSLGGQANQPQHF. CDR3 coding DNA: TGTGCCAGCAGCTTGGGAGGACAGGCTAATCAGCCCCAGCATTTT. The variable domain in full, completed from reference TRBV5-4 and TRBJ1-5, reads ETGVTQSPTHLIKTRGQQVTLRCSSQSGHNTVSWYQQALGQGPQFIFQYYREEENGRGNFPPRFSGLQFPNYSSELNVNALELDDSALYLCASSLGGQANQPQHFGDGTRLSIL.

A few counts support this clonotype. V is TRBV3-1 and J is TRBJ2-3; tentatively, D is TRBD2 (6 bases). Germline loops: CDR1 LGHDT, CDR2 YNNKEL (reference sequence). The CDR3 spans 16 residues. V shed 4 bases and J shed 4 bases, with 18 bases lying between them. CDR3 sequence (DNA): TGTGCCAGCAGCCGACTACGGACTACCCCCCCAGATACGCAGTATTTT. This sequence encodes CASSRLRTTPPDTQYF.

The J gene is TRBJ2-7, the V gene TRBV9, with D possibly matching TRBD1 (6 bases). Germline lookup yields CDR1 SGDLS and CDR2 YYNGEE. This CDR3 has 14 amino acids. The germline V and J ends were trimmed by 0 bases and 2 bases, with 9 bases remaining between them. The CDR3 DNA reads TGTGCCAGCAGCGTAGAGGGGGTTCCCTACGAGCAGTACTTC. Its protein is CASSVEGVPYEQYF.

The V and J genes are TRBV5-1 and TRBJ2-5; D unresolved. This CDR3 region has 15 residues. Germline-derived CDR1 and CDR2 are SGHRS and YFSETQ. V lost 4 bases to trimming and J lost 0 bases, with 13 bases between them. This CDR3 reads CASSLHSEYQETQYF. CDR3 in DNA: TGCGCCAGCAGCCTCCATTCTGAGTACCAAGAGACCCAGTACTTC.

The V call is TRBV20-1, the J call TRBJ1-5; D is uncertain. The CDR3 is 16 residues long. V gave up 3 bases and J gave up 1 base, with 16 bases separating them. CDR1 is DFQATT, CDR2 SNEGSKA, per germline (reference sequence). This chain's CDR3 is CSARANPGVSNQPQHF. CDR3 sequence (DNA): TGCAGTGCTAGGGCAAACCCGGGCGTCAGCAATCAGCCCCAGCATTTT.

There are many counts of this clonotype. CDR3: CASSQRGSSYNEQFF. The CDR3 region has the DNA TGTGCCAGCAGCCAACGGGGGAGCTCCTACAATGAGCAGTTCTTC. The chain recombines TRBV14 with TRBJ2-1, with D possibly being TRBD2 (6 bases). Germline CDR1 is SGHDN and CDR2 is FVKESK. This CDR3 is built from 15 residues. Trimming stripped 2 bases from V and 0 bases from J, with 8 bases between.

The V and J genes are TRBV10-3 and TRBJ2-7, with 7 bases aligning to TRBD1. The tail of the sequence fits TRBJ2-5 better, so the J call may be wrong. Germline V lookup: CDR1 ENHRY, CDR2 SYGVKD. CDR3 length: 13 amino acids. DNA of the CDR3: TGTGCCATGGCGGACAGGAACCGAGAGACCCAGTACTTC. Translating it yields CAMADRNRETQYF.

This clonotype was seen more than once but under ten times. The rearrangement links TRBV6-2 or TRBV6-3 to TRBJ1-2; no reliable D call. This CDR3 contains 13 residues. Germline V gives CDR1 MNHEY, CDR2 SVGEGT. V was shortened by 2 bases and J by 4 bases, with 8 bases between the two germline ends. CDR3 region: CASSYGVPYGYTF. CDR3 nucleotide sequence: TGTGCCAGCAGTTACGGGGTCCCCTATGGCTACACCTTC.